These 14 T cell receptor beta chains came from one sample sequenced in a study of blood T cell repertoires in COVID-19. Profiled with immunoSEQ multiplex PCR; TCRdb holds only in-frame clones, not every one. The table records 45,000 to 55,000 clones, around 90% of them present only once. Sequences were obtained from peripheral blood. These receptors were collected from a man in his forties or fifties with active COVID-19.

J is TRBJ2-7 and V is TRBV5-5; D not resolved. The CDR3 has 12 residues. Germline assignment: CDR1 SGHKS and CDR2 YYEKEE (reference sequence). V lost 2 bases and J 5 bases, leaving 8 bases between the germline ends. As DNA, the CDR3 is TGTGCCAGCAGCTTTGCGGAGAACGAGCAGTACTTC. It codes for CASSFAENEQYF. The entire variable domain, with the rest obtained from reference TRBV5-5 and TRBJ2-7, is as follows: DAGVTQSPTHLIKTRGQQVTLRCSPISGHKSVSWYQQVLGQGPQFIFQYYEKEERGRGNFPDRFSARQFPNYSSELNVNALLLGDSALYLCASSFAENEQYFGPGTRLTVT.

The chain links TRBV3-1 (or the pseudogene TRBV3-2) to TRBJ2-1, with 8 bases matching TRBD2. Germline values: CDR1 LGHDT, CDR2 YNNKEL (reference sequence). The CDR3 extends over 15 amino acids. The trim removed 2 bases at V and 7 bases at J, leaving 7 bases unmatched. The CDR3 protein is CASSQSGGPGNEQFF. The CDR3 DNA sequence: TGTGCCAGCAGCCAATCGGGGGGGCCGGGGAATGAGCAGTTCTTC.

The chain joins TRBV7-9 to TRBJ2-5; no reliable D call. The CDR3 consists of 10 residues. Germline V gene data show CDR1 as SEHNR and CDR2 as FQNEAQ (reference sequence). Trimming left V 8 bases short and J 10 bases short, with 11 bases between. CDR3 coding DNA: TGTGCCAGCGAAGAGGTAGTCCAGTACTTC. It encodes CASEEVVQYF.

The rearrangement links TRBV28 to TRBJ1-1; D is perhaps TRBD1 (5 bases). CDR1 is MDHEN and CDR2 is SYDVKM in the germline V gene. The V and J ends lost 10 bases and 5 bases respectively, with 14 bases between them. CDR3 size: 12 residues. The CDR3 sequence is CAITAQGTEAFF. The CDR3 nucleotides are TGTGCCATCACAGCCCAGGGTACTGAAGCTTTCTTT.

This clone was seen once. The genes are TRBV28 and TRBJ2-3; 10 bases match TRBD1. From germline, CDR1 is MDHEN and CDR2 SYDVKM. Trimming at V came to 6 bases and at J to 1 base, leaving 4 bases not matched to a gene. The CDR3 extends over 15 amino acids. This CDR3 is CASSTDRGRTDTQYF. The CDR3 region has the DNA TGTGCCAGCAGCACTGACAGGGGGCGCACAGATACGCAGTATTTT.

V usage is TRBV6-2 or TRBV6-3 and J usage is TRBJ2-7; TRBD2 matches 15 bases. Trimming removed 4 bases from V and 2 bases from J; junction bases left unmatched: 0. Germline CDR1 and CDR2: MNHEY and SVGEGT. The CDR3 consists of 15 residues. The CDR3 protein is CASSWTSGRAYEQYF. CDR3 in DNA: TGTGCCAGCAGTTGGACTAGCGGGAGGGCCTACGAGCAGTACTTC.

This clone was counted between two and nine times. The chain has TRBV19 and TRBJ1-2; 8 bases are a match to TRBD1. Germline CDR1 LNHDA, CDR2 SQIVND (reference sequence). This CDR3 has 17 residues. V lost 4 bases to trimming and J lost 1 base; unmatched junction nucleotides: 11. The DNA of the CDR3 is TGTGCCAGTAGTACGGGACAGGCGGCCACGGGTAACTATGGCTACACCTTC. Amino acids: CASSTGQAATGNYGYTF.

The gene calls are TRBV6-4 and TRBJ2-3; D is ambiguous. This CDR3 is 13 amino acids long. Germline CDR1 MRHNA, CDR2 SNTAGT. V lost 3 bases to trimming and J lost 3 bases, with 7 bases between them. The CDR3 protein is CASSETVTDTQYF. CDR3 DNA sequence: TGTGCCAGCAGTGAAACAGTTACAGATACGCAGTATTTT.

The rearrangement links TRBV7-3 to TRBJ2-2; unclear D gene. V shed 1 base and J shed 6 bases, with 9 bases lying between them. In germline, CDR1 is SGHTA, CDR2 FQGTGA. This CDR3 contains 14 residues. The chain's CDR3 is CASSLIPSSGELFF. The CDR3 DNA is TGTGCCAGCAGCTTAATTCCGAGCTCCGGGGAGCTGTTTTTT. Full variable domain (outside the CDR3, taken from reference TRBV7-3 and TRBJ2-2): GAGVSQTPSNKVTEKGKYVELRCDPISGHTALYWYRQSLGQGPEFLIYFQGTGAADDSGLPNDRFFAVRPEGSVSTLKIQRTERGDSAVYLCASSLIPSSGELFFGEGSRLTVL.

The chain couples TRBV28 to TRBJ1-2, with TRBD1 matching 10 bases. The germline CDR1 and CDR2 sequences are MDHEN and SYDVKM. J gave up 0 bases and V 8 bases, and 12 bases lay outside the gene matches. The length of the CDR3 is 17 residues. The CDR3 sequence: CASGQTGGGLSNYGYTF. The CDR3 DNA is TGTGCCAGCGGTCAGACAGGGGGCGGTCTTTCTAACTATGGCTACACCTTC.

In this sample, this clone turned up a few times. This sequence joins TRBV28 and TRBJ2-5, with 7 bases identical to TRBD2. Trimming took 5 bases from V and 2 from J; bases not matched to a gene: 11. This CDR3 contains 16 residues. Germline CDR1 is MDHEN and CDR2 is SYDVKM. CDR3 in amino acids: CASSALFYGGQETQYF. CDR3 DNA: TGTGCCAGCAGTGCGCTGTTTTACGGGGGGCAAGAGACCCAGTACTTC. The entire variable domain, with the rest obtained from reference TRBV28 and TRBJ2-5, is as follows: DVKVTQSSRYLVKRTGEKVFLECVQDMDHENMFWYRQDPGLGLRLIYFSYDVKMKEKGDIPEGYSVSREKKERFSLILESASTNQTSMYLCASSALFYGGQETQYFGPGTRLLVL.

The V gene is TRBV27, the J gene TRBJ2-5; a possible D gene is TRBD1 (6 bases). Germline V gene lookup returns CDR1 MNHEY and CDR2 SMNVEV (reference sequence). The CDR3 sequence is 15 residues long. V lost 5 bases to trimming and J lost 1 base, with 14 bases between them. The CDR3 region has the DNA TGTGCCAGCAGTCTCCGGGACACCCTCCAAGAGACCCAGTACTTC. Protein product: CASSLRDTLQETQYF.

The V call is TRBV6-5, the J call TRBJ2-7; 12 nucleotides agree with TRBD2. The CDR3 has 15 amino acids. The germline V gene encodes CDR1 MNHEY and CDR2 SVGAGI. Trimming took 6 bases from V and 2 from J; bases not matched to a gene: 5. CDR3 in amino acids: CASRPSGRVTYEQYF. The DNA for the CDR3 is TGTGCCAGCAGACCTAGCGGGAGGGTTACCTACGAGCAGTACTTC.

The J gene is TRBJ1-6, the V gene TRBV7-9; D uncertain. CDR3 size: 14 residues. Per the germline V gene, CDR1 is SEHNR and CDR2 is FQNEAQ (reference sequence). V was cut by 1 base and J by 7 bases, with 8 bases left in between. CDR3 coding DNA: TGTGCCAGCAGCTTAGTCCAGTCCAATTCACCCCTCCACTTT. Translated: CASSLVQSNSPLHF. The variable domain in full, with the rest retrieved from reference TRBV7-9 and TRBJ1-6, is DTGVSQNPRHKITKRGQNVTFRCDPISEHNRLYWYRQTLGQGPEFLTYFQNEAQLEKSRLLSDRFSAERPKGSFSTLEIQRTEQGDSAMYLCASSLVQSNSPLHFGNGTRLTVT.